This entry describes one TCR beta chain. The data are from a study of metastatic and nonmetastatic thyroid tumors. The CDR3 is 13 residues long. CDR1 MNHNS and CDR2 SASEGT come from the germline V gene. With 10 bases removed from V and 14 bases from J, the gap between germline ends came to 26 bases. Treatment of any kind had been given to no patient before thyroid surgery. TCRdb reanalyzed the PCR reads with MiXCR. The data show 25,000 to 35,000 clones, approximately 29% seen once. The chain combines TRBV6-1 with TRBJ1-1, with unresolved D. The sample was blood. This receptor was obtained from a female donor with papillary thyroid cancer or a benign thyroid nodule (not recorded which). Some clones in this sample may be carry-over from other donors' samples. The CDR3 spells CAIGRTENTEPFF. The CDR3 nucleotides are TGTGCCATCGGACGAACAGAAAACACTGAACCATTCTTT.